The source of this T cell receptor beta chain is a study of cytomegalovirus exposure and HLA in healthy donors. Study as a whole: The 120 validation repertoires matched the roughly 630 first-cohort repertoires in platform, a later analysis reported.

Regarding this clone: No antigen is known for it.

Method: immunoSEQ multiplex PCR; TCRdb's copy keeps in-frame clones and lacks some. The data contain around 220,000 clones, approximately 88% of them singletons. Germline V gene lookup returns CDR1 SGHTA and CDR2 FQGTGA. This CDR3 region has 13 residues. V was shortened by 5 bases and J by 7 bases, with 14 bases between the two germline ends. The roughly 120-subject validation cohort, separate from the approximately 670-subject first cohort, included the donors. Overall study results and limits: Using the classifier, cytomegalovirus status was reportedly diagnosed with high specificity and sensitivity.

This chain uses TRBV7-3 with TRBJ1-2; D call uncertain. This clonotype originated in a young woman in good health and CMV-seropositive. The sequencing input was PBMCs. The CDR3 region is CASSLDLASGYTF. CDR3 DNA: TGTGCCAGCAGCCTCGATCTTGCTTCTGGCTACACCTTC.